The 28 T cell receptor beta chains below were found in one sample sequenced in a study of cytomegalovirus exposure and HLA in healthy donors. Profiling relied on immunoSEQ multiplex PCR, and the TCRdb table lists in-frame clones only, not all of them. The sample has 60,000 to 80,000 clones, just under 95% seen once; the top ten hold around 3.5%. The sequenced sample consisted of PBMCs. All receptors derive from a woman under 30 in good health and CMV-seropositive.

The chain couples TRBV11-2 to TRBJ2-7; D call uncertain. Germline CDR1 reads SGHAT; CDR2 reads FQNNGV. V dropped 5 bases and J dropped 0 bases, with 14 bases sitting between them. The CDR3 sequence is 15 residues long. The chain's CDR3 is CASSQNKRASYEQYF. DNA for the CDR3: TGTGCCAGCAGCCAGAATAAGCGCGCCTCCTACGAGCAGTACTTC.

The CDR3 loop reads CASSFRGTNTGELFF. In DNA, the CDR3 is TGTGCCAGCAGTTTTCGCGGGACGAACACCGGGGAGCTGTTTTTT. The chain joins TRBV27 to TRBJ2-2; D is perhaps TRBD2 (6 bases). V was pared by 3 bases and J by 0 bases, with 8 bases between. The CDR3 spans 15 residues. CDR1 and CDR2 from the germline V gene are MNHEY and SMNVEV (reference sequence).

V and J are TRBV19 and TRBJ2-3; 11 bases match TRBD2. Trimming took 7 bases from V and 1 from J; bases not matched to a gene: 13. Germline V gene sequence: CDR1 LNHDA, CDR2 SQIVND (reference sequence). This CDR3 has 18 amino acids. CDR3 bases: TGTGCCAGTACTCAGACTAGCGGGATGACGAAAGGCACAGATACGCAGTATTTT. Translated: CASTQTSGMTKGTDTQYF.

The chain combines TRBV7-8 with TRBJ2-2, with 15 positions matching TRBD2. The V and J ends lost 7 bases and 8 bases, in that order; junction bases with no gene match: 8. Germline loops: CDR1 SGHVS, CDR2 FQNEAQ. The CDR3 consists of 16 residues. The CDR3 bases are TGTGCCAGCACCTCGGGACTAGCGGGAGGAGCTGGGGAGCTGTTTTTT. Protein product: CASTSGLAGGAGELFF. The full variable domain, with the rest looked up from reference TRBV7-8 and TRBJ2-2, is GAGVSQSPRYKVAKRGQDVALRCDPISGHVSLFWYQQALGQGPEFLTYFQNEAQLDKSGLPSDRFFAERPEGSVSTLKIQRTQQEDSAVYLCASTSGLAGGAGELFFGEGSRLTVL.

The chain has TRBV6-6 and TRBJ1-2, with 8 positions matching TRBD1. There are 13 residues in the CDR3. Germline CDR1 is MNHNY and CDR2 is SVGAGI (reference sequence). The V and J ends lost 4 bases and 3 bases, in that order; junction bases with no gene match: 1. The CDR3 sequence: CASSSGGDYGYTF. The CDR3 DNA reads TGTGCCAGCAGTTCAGGGGGCGACTATGGCTACACCTTC.

V and J are TRBV15 and TRBJ1-5; D is perhaps TRBD1 (5 bases). The CDR3 runs 15 residues. The germline V and J ends were trimmed by 3 bases and 1 base, with 10 bases remaining between them. CDR1 and CDR2 (germline): LNHNV, YYDKDF (reference sequence). The CDR3 DNA sequence: TGTGCCACCAGCAGGGACGCAGGGAGCAATCAGCCCCAGCATTTT. Amino acids: CATSRDAGSNQPQHF.

The table lists this clone with a count of one. This chain links TRBV6-5 with TRBJ1-2; D is undetermined. The CDR3 length is 14 residues. V gave up 6 bases and J gave up 6 bases, with 17 bases separating them. Germline V gene sequence: CDR1 MNHEY, CDR2 SVGAGI. DNA of the CDR3: TGTGCCAGCAGAAGCTCGGGTGTACCGGATGGCTACACCTTC. Its translation: CASRSSGVPDGYTF.

This rearrangement joins TRBV29-1 to TRBJ1-2; D is ambiguous. Trimming pared 1 base from V and 8 bases from J, leaving 11 bases between. Germline lookup yields CDR1 SQVTM and CDR2 ANQGSEA. This CDR3 has 12 amino acids. CDR3 nucleotide sequence: TGCAGCGTTGAAGTCCGACAAAACGGCTACACCTTC. This codes for CSVEVRQNGYTF.

The table lists this clone with a few counts. This chain links TRBV19 with TRBJ2-2; 10 nucleotides line up with TRBD1. The CDR3 is 16 residues long. Germline V gene lookup returns CDR1 LNHDA and CDR2 SQIVND (reference sequence). J gave up 2 bases and V 6 bases, and 6 bases lay outside the gene matches. The DNA of the CDR3 is TGTGCCAGTAGGACAGGGGGCGGCCGAAACACCGGGGAGCTGTTTTTT. It encodes CASRTGGGRNTGELFF.

The CDR3 coding sequence is TGTGCCAGCTCAACAGGAGCGGGGCTAACCGGGGAGCTGTTTTTT. Residues: CASSTGAGLTGELFF. The gene calls are TRBV18 and TRBJ2-2; 7 positions match TRBD2. The CDR3 covers 15 residues. The J segment lost 5 bases and the V segment lost 5 bases, leaving 8 bases of the junction unmatched. CDR1 and CDR2 (germline): KGHSH, LQKENI.

This chain uses TRBV6-1 with TRBJ2-3, with 7 bases aligning to TRBD2. CDR1 and CDR2 from the germline V gene are MNHNS and SASEGT. The length of the CDR3 is 14 residues. With V trimmed by 7 bases and J by 0 bases, 4 bases remained unmatched. The CDR3 sequence: CASTTSASTDTQYF. The CDR3 nucleotides read TGTGCCAGCACAACTAGCGCCAGCACAGATACGCAGTATTTT.

This rearrangement joins TRBV28 to TRBJ1-5, with 8 bases fitting TRBD1. V shed 7 bases and J 4 bases; nucleotides not matched to a gene: 9. There are 15 residues in the CDR3. Per the germline V gene, CDR1 is MDHEN and CDR2 is SYDVKM. CDR3 region: CASKETGGGNQPQHF. The CDR3, as DNA: TGTGCCAGCAAAGAAACAGGGGGGGGAAATCAGCCCCAGCATTTT.

The table lists this clone with a count of one. The V call is TRBV27, the J call TRBJ2-3; 11 bases line up with TRBD2. Germline trimming cut 3 bases from V and 2 bases from J; bases unmatched to any gene: 7. The CDR3 is 17 amino acids. Germline V gives CDR1 MNHEY, CDR2 SMNVEV (reference sequence). The CDR3 DNA is TGTGCCAGCAGTTTCAATCCACTAGCGGGGGTCACAGATACGCAGTATTTT. Its protein product is CASSFNPLAGVTDTQYF.

The chain is built from TRBV6-5 and TRBJ2-5; TRBD1 matches at 11 bases. The germline V gene has CDR1 MNHEY and CDR2 SVGAGI. Unmatched junction bases numbered 9, after V lost 4 bases and J lost 5 bases. The CDR3 extends over 16 amino acids. The CDR3 reads CASSWTGGGGRETQYF. CDR3 sequence (DNA): TGTGCCAGCAGTTGGACAGGGGGCGGGGGCAGGGAGACCCAGTACTTC.

The gene calls are TRBV2 and TRBJ2-1; 7 positions agree with TRBD1. The trim removed 10 bases at V and 5 bases at J, leaving 11 bases unmatched. The germline V gene encodes CDR1 SNHLY and CDR2 FYNNEI. This CDR3 comprises 14 residues. The CDR3: CANPRDRYNNEQFF. CDR3 nucleotides: TGTGCCAACCCGAGGGACAGATATAACAATGAGCAGTTCTTC.

This chain connects TRBV7-6 to TRBJ2-2, with 7 bases aligning to TRBD1. Germline CDR1 reads SGHVS; CDR2 reads FNYEAQ. V trimming: 5 bases; J trimming: 3 bases; junction bases outside the gene matches: 6. There are 15 residues in the CDR3. Here the CDR3 reads CASSNRDRHTGELFF. DNA of the CDR3: TGTGCCAGCAGCAACAGGGACAGACACACCGGGGAGCTGTTTTTT.

V gene TRBV19 combines with J gene TRBJ1-1; perhaps TRBD1 as D (5 bases). V gave up 9 bases and J gave up 1 base, with 12 bases separating them. CDR3 size: 13 residues. Germline V CDR1 and CDR2: LNHDA, SQIVND (reference sequence). The CDR3, as DNA: TGTGCCAGCCATCGCAGGGAGAACACTGAAGCTTTCTTT. It encodes CASHRRENTEAFF.

This chain connects TRBV15 to TRBJ2-5, with D unclear. The V gene's germline CDR1 is LNHNV and CDR2 YYDKDF (reference sequence). The CDR3 has 19 residues. V was trimmed by 4 bases and J by 3 bases, leaving 27 bases between them. CDR3 DNA sequence: TGTGCCACCAGCAAGTATCCGGAGCGTACGAGTTTAGCAAAAGAGACCCAGTACTTC. Translation gives CATSKYPERTSLAKETQYF.

This clone occurred once. The chain employs TRBV19 and TRBJ2-3; D might be TRBD2 (6 bases). The CDR3 length is 19 residues. Deletions cut 2 bases from V and 4 bases from J, with 25 bases between. The germline gives CDR1 LNHDA, CDR2 SQIVND (reference sequence). The DNA for the CDR3 is TGTGCCAGTAGTATAACGTATCGGGATTTACTAGCACCGTCAGATACGCAGTATTTT. Protein sequence: CASSITYRDLLAPSDTQYF.

Written as DNA, the CDR3 is TGTGCCAGCAGTTCCGGGACTAGCGGGGATGGGGATACGCAGTATTTT. This sequence encodes CASSSGTSGDGDTQYF. The chain couples TRBV28 to TRBJ2-3, with 13 bases identical to TRBD2. This CDR3 region has 16 residues. Germline V CDR1 and CDR2: MDHEN, SYDVKM. Trimming cost V 4 bases and J 6 bases; bases outside gene matches: 7.

This clone was detected only once. The CDR3 DNA follows: TGTGCCAGCAGCTCACAGGTTACTAACTATGGCTACACCTTC. This gives the protein CASSSQVTNYGYTF. J is TRBJ1-2 and V is TRBV7-8; possible D gene TRBD1, 5 bases. The CDR3 is 14 residues long. V lost 4 bases to trimming and J lost 0 bases, with 9 bases between them. CDR1 and CDR2 from the germline V gene are SGHVS and FQNEAQ. The variable domain in full, completed from reference TRBV7-8 and TRBJ1-2, reads GAGVSQSPRYKVAKRGQDVALRCDPISGHVSLFWYQQALGQGPEFLTYFQNEAQLDKSGLPSDRFFAERPEGSVSTLKIQRTQQEDSAVYLCASSSQVTNYGYTFGSGTRLTVV.

V is TRBV29-1 and J is TRBJ2-1, with D maybe TRBD2 (7 bases). Deletions cut 1 base from V and 7 bases from J, with 14 bases between. This CDR3 has 14 residues. The germline V gene has CDR1 SQVTM and CDR2 ANQGSEA. The CDR3, as DNA: TGCAGCGTTGAAGCGGGGGGCGCCCCGAATGAGCAGTTCTTC. Protein: CSVEAGGAPNEQFF.

J is TRBJ2-7 and V is TRBV4-2; 7 nucleotides line up with TRBD2. The germline V gene encodes CDR1 LGHNA and CDR2 YNFKEQ. The CDR3 extends over 15 amino acids. J was trimmed by 3 bases and V by 1 base; bases with no gene match: 6. CDR3 in DNA: TGTGCCAGCAGCCAAGGGGGAGGGCTCAGCTACGAGCAGTACTTC. It codes for CASSQGGGLSYEQYF.

The V and J genes are TRBV2 and TRBJ2-3, with TRBD2 identical over 7 bases. Germline loops: CDR1 SNHLY, CDR2 FYNNEI. This CDR3 region has 15 residues. V was clipped by 4 bases and J by 1 base; unmatched bases: 5. DNA for the CDR3: TGTGCCAGCAGTGCACAACGGGGGGGCACAGATACGCAGTATTTT. Encoded protein: CASSAQRGGTDTQYF.

V gene TRBV29-1 combines with J gene TRBJ1-2; unclear D gene. This CDR3 has 15 residues. V dropped 7 bases and J dropped 6 bases, with 24 bases sitting between them. Looked up from germline, CDR1 is SQVTM and CDR2 is ANQGSEA. The chain's CDR3 is CSARHAEEGPHGYTF. The DNA for the CDR3 is TGCAGCGCCCGACATGCTGAGGAGGGTCCTCATGGCTACACCTTC.

The chain uses TRBV28 and TRBJ2-5; possible D gene TRBD1, 5 bases. Trimming left V 3 bases short and J 3 bases short, with 11 bases between. The CDR3 runs 14 residues. Germline V lookup: CDR1 MDHEN, CDR2 SYDVKM. CDR3: CASSLLTEEETQYF. In nucleotides, the CDR3 is TGTGCCAGCAGTTTGTTGACAGAAGAAGAGACCCAGTACTTC.

CDR3 coding DNA: TGTGCCAGCTCACGGGGCGGGGGGACTTCCTACAATGAGCAGTTCTTC. The encoded protein is CASSRGGGTSYNEQFF. V usage is TRBV18 and J usage is TRBJ2-1; the match to TRBD2 covers 8 bases. This CDR3 is 16 amino acids long. V shed 4 bases and J 1 base; nucleotides not matched to a gene: 6. Germline CDR1 KGHSH, CDR2 LQKENI.

The chain combines TRBV6-1 with TRBJ2-3; possible D gene TRBD1, 7 bases. Trimming stripped 3 bases from V and 0 bases from J, with 16 bases between. CDR3 length: 17 residues. CDR1 is MNHNS, CDR2 SASEGT, per germline. CDR3 DNA: TGTGCCAGCAGTGATAAGGGGGCAGGGGGGAGCACAGATACGCAGTATTTT. Its protein is CASSDKGAGGSTDTQYF.